This TCR beta chain stems from a study of shared clonotypes between healthy human individuals. Study details: The cohort had a couple of women and a few men, ages 18 to 49. Each donor contributed plates that comprised three CD4 naive, three CD4 memory, two CD8 naive and one CD8 memory.

The CDR3 is 15 amino acids. Trimming stripped 6 bases from V and 2 bases from J, with 16 bases between. CDR1 is MNHNS, CDR2 SASEGT, per germline. Under the authors' procedure: Filtering was not the same, since immunoSEQ gave junction-only sequences without quality scores. The table came from immunoSEQ multiplex PCR; TCRdb's copy has only in-frame clones and leaves some out. V, J and clone size are those of that table, while D and trimming were read from the DNA. The sample holds around 2.5 million clones, 80% to 95% seen once. The specimen was naive CD4+ T cells from PBMCs. This sample's subset: CD45RA+ positively selected. The rearrangement links TRBV6-1 to TRBJ2-5; the D gene could be TRBD1 or TRBD2 (5 bases each). The sequence was obtained from a man in his late teens or twenties in good health. Some clones in this sample may be carry-over from other donors' samples. CDR3 nucleotide sequence: TGTGCCAGCAGGACAGACCAATGGACTCAAGAGACCCAGTACTTC. This translates into CASRTDQWTQETQYF.